A single sample gave rise to the 14 T cell receptor beta chains below, sequenced in a study of PD-1 blockade in classical Hodgkin lymphoma. Autologous stem cell transplantation was followed by relapse in every patient, and brentuximab vedotin exposure varied. Using immunoSEQ multiplex PCR, the repertoire was profiled, and TCRdb retains in-frame clones only, with some absent. This sample has approximately 160,000 clones, with 78% found just once. The sequencing here drew on peripheral blood mononuclear cells (PBMCs), taken before the second cycle of nivolumab. Every receptor here comes from a human donor with classical Hodgkin lymphoma.

This chain uses TRBV12-5 with TRBJ1-1; D unclear. Between the trimmed V and J ends, which lost 3 bases and 4 bases, there was a span of 9 bases. Germline CDR1 and CDR2: LGHNT and FRNRAP. The CDR3 consists of 13 residues. In DNA, the CDR3 is TGTGCTAGTGGTTTTCGGCTGGGCACTGAAGCTTTCTTT. Encoded protein: CASGFRLGTEAFF.

This clone has more than one count but fewer than ten. This sequence joins TRBV10-3 and TRBJ1-4, with a possible D match to TRBD1 (6 bases). Germline lookup yields CDR1 ENHRY and CDR2 SYGVKD. The CDR3 sequence is 13 residues long. V shed 4 bases and J shed 8 bases, with 11 bases lying between them. DNA of the CDR3: TGTGCCATCAGTGCCACAGGGAGGGAAAAACTGTTTTTT. Translating gives CAISATGREKLFF.

The chain is built from TRBV7-2 and TRBJ2-7; a possible D gene is TRBD2 (5 bases). V lost 4 bases and J lost 1, with 11 bases in between. Germline-derived CDR1 and CDR2 are SGHTA and FQGNSA. The CDR3 spans 14 residues. This CDR3 is CASSYASWSYEQYF. The CDR3 DNA reads TGTGCCAGCAGCTACGCTAGCTGGTCCTACGAGCAGTACTTC.

The chain combines TRBV12-2 with TRBJ1-5; whether TRBD1, the table's D call, matches the DNA was not checked. TRBV12-2 corresponds to a pseudogene. The CDR3 runs to 18 residues. Here the CDR3 DNA reads TGTGCAAGTCGCTCGTACGGTGCCGGGACAAAAAAAGGTCAGCCCCAGCATTTT. Amino acids: CASRSYGAGTKKGQPQHF.

This clone was seen once. The chain couples TRBV19 to TRBJ1-2; the match to TRBD1 covers 8 bases. Looked up from germline, CDR1 is LNHDA and CDR2 is SQIVND (reference sequence). The CDR3 consists of 15 residues. After removal of 4 bases from V and 0 bases from J, the junction contained 4 bases not matched to a gene. This CDR3 reads CASSTEDRANYGYTF. In nucleotides, the CDR3 is TGTGCCAGTAGTACCGAGGACAGGGCTAACTATGGCTACACCTTC. The whole variable domain, remainder taken from reference TRBV19 and TRBJ1-2, is DGGITQSPKYLFRKEGQNVTLSCEQNLNHDAMYWYRQDPGQGLRLIYYSQIVNDFQKGDIAEGYSVSREKKESFPLTVTSAQKNPTAFYLCASSTEDRANYGYTFGSGTRLTVV.

The CDR3 protein is CAISESGELREKLFF. The CDR3 DNA is TGTGCCATCAGTGAGTCCGGGGAGCTTCGTGAAAAACTGTTTTTT. V usage is TRBV10-3 and J usage is TRBJ1-4; no firm D call. V dropped 0 bases and J dropped 7 bases, with 12 bases sitting between them. This CDR3 comprises 15 residues. Germline CDR1 ENHRY, CDR2 SYGVKD.

This chain links TRBV5-4 with TRBJ2-2; D is unclear. V lost 0 bases, J lost 4 bases, and 7 bases lay in between. The germline CDR1 and CDR2 sequences are SGHNT and YYREEE (reference sequence). The CDR3 runs to 14 residues. The CDR3 loop reads CASSLGLFTGELFF. The CDR3 nucleotides read TGTGCCAGCAGCTTGGGACTGTTCACCGGGGAGCTGTTTTTT.

The chain is built from TRBV19 and TRBJ1-5; TRBD1 agrees at 7 bases. The CDR3 is 13 residues long. Germline V gene lookup returns CDR1 LNHDA and CDR2 SQIVND (reference sequence). Trimming at V came to 6 bases and at J to 4 bases, leaving 3 bases not matched to a gene. The CDR3 region is CASSARGNQPQHF. CDR3 bases: TGTGCCAGTAGCGCCAGGGGGAATCAGCCCCAGCATTTT.

The rearrangement joins TRBV27 to TRBJ2-7; 8 bases match TRBD1. Germline-derived CDR1 and CDR2 are MNHEY and SMNVEV (reference sequence). This CDR3 has 15 residues. V shed 6 bases, J shed 2 bases, and the junction held 9 bases outside the gene matches. The CDR3 region is CASSRTGTGTYEQYF. The CDR3 coding sequence is TGTGCCAGCAGCCGTACCGGGACAGGCACCTACGAGCAGTACTTC.

This rearrangement joins TRBV6-5 to TRBJ1-2; D gene unclear. V dropped 0 bases and J dropped 8 bases, with 10 bases sitting between them. This CDR3 region has 13 residues. In germline, CDR1 is MNHEY, CDR2 SVGAGI. This CDR3 is CASSYSIGIGYTF. The CDR3 coding sequence is TGTGCCAGCAGTTACTCGATAGGGATCGGCTACACCTTC.

The chain uses TRBV29-1 and TRBJ2-7; TRBD2 matches at 7 bases. This CDR3 is 15 amino acids long. With 1 base clipped from V and 4 bases from J, the junction kept 10 bases outside the gene matches. CDR1 SQVTM and CDR2 ANQGSEA come from the germline V gene. The CDR3 nucleotides read TGCAGCGTTGAAGTGCGAGGGGACTACAATTACGAGCAGTACTTC. It translates to CSVEVRGDYNYEQYF.

This clone appeared a single time. Written as DNA, the CDR3 is TGTGCCAGCAGCCTCGCATATCTCTATGGCTACACCTTC. Translating it yields CASSLAYLYGYTF. The chain uses TRBV4-2 and TRBJ1-2; D remains ambiguous. CDR3 size: 13 residues. Germline-derived CDR1 and CDR2 are LGHNA and YNFKEQ. V was pared by 4 bases and J by 4 bases, with 10 bases between.

The J gene is TRBJ2-5, the V gene TRBV6-5; possibly TRBD2 for D (7 bases). V was cut by 6 bases and J by 0 bases, with 14 bases left in between. CDR3 size: 15 residues. The V gene's germline CDR1 is MNHEY and CDR2 SVGAGI. The CDR3 loop reads CASRRRGGDQETQYF. The CDR3 DNA is TGTGCCAGCAGACGAAGGGGGGGGGACCAAGAGACCCAGTACTTC.

The chain combines TRBV7-3 with TRBJ2-6; the D is unclear. Germline lookup yields CDR1 SGHTA and CDR2 FQGTGA. V lost 5 bases to trimming and J lost 0 bases, with 14 bases between them. This CDR3 has 17 residues. The DNA of the CDR3 is TGTGCCAGCAGCCTCCTCGGGCCAAGCTCTGGGGCCAACGTCCTGACTTTC. It codes for CASSLLGPSSGANVLTF.